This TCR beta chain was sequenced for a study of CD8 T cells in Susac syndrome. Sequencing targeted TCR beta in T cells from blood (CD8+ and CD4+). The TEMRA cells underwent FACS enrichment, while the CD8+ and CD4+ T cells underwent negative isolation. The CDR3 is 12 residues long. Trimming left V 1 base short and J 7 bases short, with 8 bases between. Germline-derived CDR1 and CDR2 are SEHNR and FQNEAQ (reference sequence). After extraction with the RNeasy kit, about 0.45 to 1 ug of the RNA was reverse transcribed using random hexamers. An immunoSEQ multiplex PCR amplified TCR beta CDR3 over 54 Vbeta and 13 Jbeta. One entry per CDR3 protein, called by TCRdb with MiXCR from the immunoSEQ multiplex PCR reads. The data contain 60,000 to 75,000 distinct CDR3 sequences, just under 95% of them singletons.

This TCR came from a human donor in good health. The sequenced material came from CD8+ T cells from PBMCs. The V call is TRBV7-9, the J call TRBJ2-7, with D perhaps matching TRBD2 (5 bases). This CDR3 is CASSLDGIEQYF. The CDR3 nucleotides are TGTGCCAGCAGCTTAGACGGGATAGAGCAGTACTTC.